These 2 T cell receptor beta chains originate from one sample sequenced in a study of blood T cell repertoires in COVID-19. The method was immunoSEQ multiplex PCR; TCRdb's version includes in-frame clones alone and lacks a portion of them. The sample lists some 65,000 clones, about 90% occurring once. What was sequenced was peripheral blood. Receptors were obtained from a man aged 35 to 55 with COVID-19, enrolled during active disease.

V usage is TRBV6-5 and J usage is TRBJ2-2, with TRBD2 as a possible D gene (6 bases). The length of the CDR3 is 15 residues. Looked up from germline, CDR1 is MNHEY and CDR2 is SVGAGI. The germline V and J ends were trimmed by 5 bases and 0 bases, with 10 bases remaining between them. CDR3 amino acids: CASSRLGSNTGELFF. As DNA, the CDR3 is TGTGCCAGCAGTCGACTAGGCTCGAACACCGGGGAGCTGTTTTTT.

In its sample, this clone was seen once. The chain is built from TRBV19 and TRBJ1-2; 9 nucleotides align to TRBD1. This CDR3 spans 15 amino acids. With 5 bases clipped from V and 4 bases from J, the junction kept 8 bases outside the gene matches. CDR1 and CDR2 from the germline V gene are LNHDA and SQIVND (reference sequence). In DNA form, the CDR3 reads TGTGCCAGTAGTGCGGGGACAGGGTTTGGCTATGGCTACACCTTC. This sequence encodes CASSAGTGFGYGYTF.